The rows below give T cell receptor beta chains drawn from one sample of a study of blood T cell repertoires in COVID-19. Data came from immunoSEQ multiplex PCR; TCRdb stores just in-frame clones and leaves some out. The repertoire includes 200,000 to 300,000 clones, around 86% of them detected once, and over 9% sits in the top ten. The material sequenced was peripheral blood. The receptors were gathered from a man at least 80 years old with acute or convalescent COVID-19. The CDR3 runs from the conserved cysteine through the conserved F or W.

>TRBJ2-7|TRBV19
CASSPSGTSGTYEQYF
>TRBJ1-1|TRBV10-1
CASSESLGGGSQAFF
>TRBJ2-7|TRBV28
CASITNRAYEQYF
>TRBJ2-7|TRBV10-3
CAISESQGDAYEQYF
>TRBJ1-1|TRBV29-1
CSVGRGTGNTEAFF
>TRBJ1-1|TRBV5-8
CASSLGKYLNTEAFF
>TRBJ2-3|TRBV28
CASSIWTSGSATDTQYF
>TRBJ1-5|TRBV19
CASRPSKRGNNQPQHF
>TRBJ1-4|TRBV19
CASSMREGDNEKLFF
>TRBJ1-4|TRBV2
CASSARFWEKLFF
>TRBJ1-4|TRBV7-2
CASSFGGRNEKLFF
>TRBJ2-2|TRBV25-1
CASSDYRGPTGELFF
>TRBJ2-7|TRBV6-6
CASNEQGSSYEQYF
>TRBJ1-1|TRBV9
CASSVTWGGTEAFF
>TRBJ2-3|TRBV5-1
CASSSPSGGTDTQYF
>TRBJ1-5|TRBV28
CASRPGGSNQPQHF
>TRBJ1-2|TRBV9
CASTFGQGAVYGYTF
>TRBJ1-3|TRBV29-1
CSVAGIAGNTIYF
>TRBJ2-7|TRBV24-1
CATRGQGAFGDEQYF
>TRBJ1-3|TRBV6-5
CASSPREARNTIYF
>TRBJ2-5|TRBV6-7
CASSQDLGETQYF
>TRBJ2-3|TRBV3-1/TRBV3-2
CASSPGGSSTDTQYF
>TRBJ1-2|TRBV3-1/TRBV3-2
CASSQDLGRGRGGYTF
>TRBJ1-5|TRBV4-1
CASSSGTGSQPQHF